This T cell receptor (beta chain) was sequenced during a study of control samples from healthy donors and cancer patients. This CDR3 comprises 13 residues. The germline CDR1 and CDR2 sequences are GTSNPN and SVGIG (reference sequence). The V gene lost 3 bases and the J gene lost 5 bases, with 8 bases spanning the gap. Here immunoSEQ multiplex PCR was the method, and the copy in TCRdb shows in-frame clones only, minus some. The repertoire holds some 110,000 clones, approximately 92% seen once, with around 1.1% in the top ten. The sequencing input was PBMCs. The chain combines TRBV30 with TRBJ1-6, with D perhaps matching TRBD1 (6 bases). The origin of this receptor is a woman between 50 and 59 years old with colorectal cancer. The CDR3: CAWRGQHNSPLHF. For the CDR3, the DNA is TGTGCCTGGAGGGGACAACATAATTCACCCCTCCACTTT.